These 21 T cell receptor beta chains were sequenced from one sample in a study of PD-L1 blockade in urothelial cancer. The repertoire was sequenced with immunoSEQ multiplex PCR; TCRdb's copy has only in-frame clones and lacks some. The sample carries 340 or so clones, 38% recorded once. The specimen comprised tumor tissue, sampled before atezolizumab (anti-PD-L1) treatment. The origin of the receptors is a man in his fifties or sixties with urothelial cancer.

This rearrangement joins TRBV19 to TRBJ1-2; no clear D. V lost 1 base and J 8 bases, leaving 14 bases between the germline ends. From germline, CDR1 is LNHDA and CDR2 SQIVND (reference sequence). This CDR3 region has 14 residues. The CDR3 DNA reads as TGTGCCAGTAGTATAGCCCCGGTCCCGGAGGGCTACACCTTC. Protein: CASSIAPVPEGYTF.

This clone was seen a handful of times. The chain employs TRBV23-1 and TRBJ2-1, with 12 bases aligning to TRBD2. TRBV23-1 carries the ORF label, with uncertain function. V lost 4 bases to trimming and J lost 8 bases; unmatched junction nucleotides: 12. This CDR3 spans 17 amino acids. The DNA for the CDR3 is TGCGCCAGCAGTCCCGGGACTAGCGGGTCGCCATATCATGAGCAGTTCTTC. Amino acid sequence: CASSPGTSGSPYHEQFF.

The chain is built from TRBV6-8 and TRBJ2-3; no clear D gene. This CDR3 is built from 13 residues. V was cut by 9 bases and J by 7 bases, with 17 bases left in between. The germline gives CDR1 MNHGY, CDR2 SAAAGT. The DNA of the CDR3 is TGTGCCAGTTCACGGACCCCTCGGAATACGCAGTATTTT. Translation gives CASSRTPRNTQYF.

By share, this clone counts as large (0.1 to 1%). Sequence at one end of the junction differs from germline and may be a read error. The chain employs TRBV6-8 and TRBJ2-7; the D gene is possibly TRBD1 (6 bases). The CDR3 spans 16 residues. In germline, CDR1 is MNHGY, CDR2 SAAAGT. The CDR3, as DNA: TGTGCCAGCAGTGACTCTCAACTGGACAGTACCTACGAGCAGTACTTC. Translation: CASSDSQLDSTYEQYF.

This chain uses TRBV18 with TRBJ2-2, with 9 positions matching TRBD1. Germline CDR1 is KGHSH and CDR2 is LQKENI. This CDR3 has 15 residues. Unmatched junction bases numbered 6, after V lost 3 bases and J lost 7 bases. As DNA, the CDR3 is TGTGCCAGCTCACCGCCACAGGGGGCAATCGGGGAGCTGTTTTTT. Its translation: CASSPPQGAIGELFF. The full variable domain, rest sourced from reference TRBV18 and TRBJ2-2, is NAGVMQNPRHLVRRRGQEARLRCSPMKGHSHVYWYRQLPEEGLKFMVYLQKENIIDESGMPKERFSAEFPKEGPSILRIQQVVRGDSAAYFCASSPPQGAIGELFFGEGSRLTVL.

This chain joins TRBV9 and TRBJ2-5, with 7 bases matching TRBD2. V gave up 5 bases and J gave up 5 bases; unmatched junction bases: 12. The CDR3 has 15 amino acids. Germline loops: CDR1 SGDLS, CDR2 YYNGEE. As DNA, the CDR3 is TGTGCCAGCAGTGAGCTCGGCGGGGGTGCGGAGACCCAGTACTTC. Protein: CASSELGGGAETQYF.

This clone appeared a few times. This chain joins TRBV12-5 and TRBJ1-1, with TRBD1 matching over 12 bases. The CDR3 loop spans 15 amino acids. CDR1 is LGHNT, CDR2 FRNRAP, per germline. The CDR3 loop reads CASIPGQGANTEAFF. The DNA of the CDR3 is TGTGCCAGCATCCCGGGACAGGGGGCCAACACTGAAGCTTTCTTT.

In this sample, this clone turned up a few times. The J gene is TRBJ1-6, the V gene TRBV11-3, with 7 nucleotides matching TRBD1. J lost 6 bases, V lost 5 bases, and 7 bases had no gene match. CDR3 size: 15 residues. CDR1 SGHNT and CDR2 YENEEA come from the germline V gene. CDR3 sequence (DNA): TGTGCCAGCAGCATCACTCAGGGGGGTAATTCACCCCTCCACTTT. Translated, it gives CASSITQGGNSPLHF.

V gene TRBV19 combines with J gene TRBJ1-2; 8 nucleotides line up with TRBD1. CDR1 LNHDA and CDR2 SQIVND come from the germline V gene (reference sequence). There are 16 residues in the CDR3. J gave up 6 bases and V 7 bases, and 16 bases lay outside the gene matches. The CDR3 region is CASTSSGGVISDGYTF. CDR3 DNA: TGTGCCAGTACGTCCTCAGGGGGCGTGATTTCTGATGGCTACACCTTC.

In its sample, this clone was seen a few times. CDR3 loop: CASRPGIGTEAFF. CDR3 bases: TGTGCCAGTAGGCCGGGCATCGGAACTGAAGCTTTCTTT. The V call is TRBV19, the J call TRBJ1-1; D not certain. The length of the CDR3 is 13 residues. The germline CDR1 and CDR2 sequences are LNHDA and SQIVND (reference sequence). V lost 6 bases to trimming and J lost 5 bases, with 13 bases between them.

This clone was observed a single time. The chain joins TRBV19 to TRBJ2-1; a possible D gene is TRBD2 (5 bases). Germline V lookup: CDR1 LNHDA, CDR2 SQIVND (reference sequence). The CDR3 is 15 residues long. The V end lost 7 bases, the J end lost 4 bases, and 17 bases lay between the germline ends. The CDR3 sequence: CASTGSDRGYNEQFF. CDR3 nucleotide sequence: TGTGCCAGTACTGGGTCAGATCGGGGATACAATGAGCAGTTCTTC.

The rearrangement joins TRBV29-1 to TRBJ2-7; 7 nucleotides align to TRBD1. Germline V gene sequence: CDR1 SQVTM, CDR2 ANQGSEA. J was trimmed by 9 bases and V by 6 bases; bases with no gene match: 11. The CDR3 is 12 amino acids. CDR3 nucleotides: TGCAGCGTGGCCGAGGCAGGGGGTGGGCAGTACTTC. Its protein product is CSVAEAGGGQYF.

The genes are TRBV14 and TRBJ1-1; 7 bases are a match to TRBD1. V gave up 3 bases and J gave up 0 bases; unmatched junction bases: 4. The CDR3 is made up of 15 amino acids. CDR1 is SGHDN and CDR2 is FVKESK in the germline V gene. The CDR3 protein is CASSQWGQMNTEAFF. The CDR3 nucleotides read TGTGCCAGCAGCCAGTGGGGACAGATGAACACTGAAGCTTTCTTT. Combining the CDR3 with reference TRBV14 and TRBJ1-1 gives the whole variable domain EAGVTQFPSHSVIEKGQTVTLRCDPISGHDNLYWYRRVMGKEIKFLLHFVKESKQDESGMPNNRFLAERTGGTYSTLKVQPAELEDSGVYFCASSQWGQMNTEAFFGQGTRLTVV.

The chain carries TRBV28 and TRBJ1-3; D is unresolved. Germline loops: CDR1 MDHEN, CDR2 SYDVKM. Between the trimmed V and J ends, which lost 7 bases and 0 bases, there was a span of 10 bases. The CDR3 covers 14 residues. CDR3 bases: TGTGCCAGCATCGAAGGGAGCTCTGGAAACACCATATATTTT. Translation gives CASIEGSSGNTIYF.

This clone was detected a few times. This chain uses TRBV11-3 with TRBJ2-5; TRBD1 aligns across 12 bases. This CDR3 has 17 amino acids. Germline loops: CDR1 SGHNT, CDR2 YENEEA. V lost 5 bases and J lost 4; bases outside the gene matches: 11. CDR3 DNA: TGTGCCAGCAGCCCGGGACAGGGGGCTTCCAAGGGAGAGACCCAGTACTTC. Protein product: CASSPGQGASKGETQYF.

The rearrangement uses TRBV10-2 and TRBJ2-3; D tentatively fits TRBD1 or TRBD2 (7 bases each). V gave up 11 bases and J gave up 1 base, with 31 bases separating them. Germline V lookup: CDR1 WSHSY, CDR2 SAAADI. This CDR3 region has 19 residues. CDR3 amino acids: CAPGRVQGHHYYRTDTQYF. The CDR3 region has the DNA TGCGCCCCTGGGAGGGTACAGGGGCACCATTATTACCGCACAGATACGCAGTATTTT.

The CDR3 DNA reads as TGTGCCAGCAGCGCGCCTGGGGGAACTGGAAACACCATATATTTT. It encodes CASSAPGGTGNTIYF. The chain employs TRBV11-3 and TRBJ1-3, with a weak D call TRBD1 (5 bases). Germline CDR1 SGHNT, CDR2 YENEEA. The CDR3 runs to 15 residues. Trimming left V 5 bases short and J 2 bases short, with 13 bases between. Full variable domain (rest looked up from reference TRBV11-3 and TRBJ1-3): EAGVVQSPRYKIIEKKQPVAFWCNPISGHNTLYWYLQNLGQGPELLIRYENEEAVDDSQLPKDRFSAERLKGVDSTLKIQPAELGDSAVYLCASSAPGGTGNTIYFGEGSWLTVV.

The chain has TRBV19 and TRBJ1-2; the match to TRBD1 covers 9 bases. CDR1 is LNHDA and CDR2 is SQIVND in the germline V gene (reference sequence). The J segment lost 4 bases and the V segment lost 5 bases, leaving 2 bases of the junction unmatched. CDR3 length: 13 amino acids. The CDR3 DNA is TGTGCCAGTAGTCTACAGGGGGCCTATGGCTACACCTTC. The encoded protein is CASSLQGAYGYTF.

The rearrangement uses TRBV18 and TRBJ1-3; the D is unclear. Trimming cost V 2 bases and J 0 bases, with 5 bases left between them. Per germline, CDR1 KGHSH and CDR2 LQKENI. The CDR3 is 14 amino acids. The CDR3: CASSPYSSGNTIYF. CDR3 nucleotides: TGTGCCAGCTCACCATACAGCTCTGGAAACACCATATATTTT. The full variable domain, completed using reference TRBV18 and TRBJ1-3, is NAGVMQNPRHLVRRRGQEARLRCSPMKGHSHVYWYRQLPEEGLKFMVYLQKENIIDESGMPKERFSAEFPKEGPSILRIQQVVRGDSAAYFCASSPYSSGNTIYFGEGSWLTVV.

The chain has TRBV28 and TRBJ2-2; D tentatively reads TRBD1 or TRBD2 (6 bases each). This CDR3 has 17 residues. The V gene lost 1 base and the J gene lost 5 bases, with 17 bases spanning the gap. Looked up from germline, CDR1 is MDHEN and CDR2 is SYDVKM. The CDR3 sequence is CASSLSYGGLRTGELFF. The CDR3 nucleotides are TGTGCCAGCAGTTTATCCTATGGGGGGCTGAGAACCGGGGAGCTGTTTTTT.

The chain links TRBV28 to TRBJ2-6, with D uncertain. The germline V and J ends were trimmed by 4 bases and 2 bases, with 6 bases remaining between them. This CDR3 has 14 residues. Germline V lookup: CDR1 MDHEN, CDR2 SYDVKM. CDR3 region: CASSSPPGANVLTF. Written as DNA, the CDR3 is TGTGCCAGCAGTTCTCCCCCTGGGGCCAACGTCCTGACTTTC.